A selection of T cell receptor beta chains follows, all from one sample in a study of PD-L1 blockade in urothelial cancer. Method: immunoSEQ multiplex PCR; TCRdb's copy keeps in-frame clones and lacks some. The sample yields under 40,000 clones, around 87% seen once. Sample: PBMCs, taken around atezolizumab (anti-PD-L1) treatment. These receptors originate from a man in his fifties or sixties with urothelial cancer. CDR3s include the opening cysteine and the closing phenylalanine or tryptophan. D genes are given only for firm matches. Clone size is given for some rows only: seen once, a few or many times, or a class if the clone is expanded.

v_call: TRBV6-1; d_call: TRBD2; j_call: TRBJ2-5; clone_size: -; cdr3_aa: CASRGPGGETQYF; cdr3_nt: TGTGCCAGCAGGGGCCCCGGGGGGGAGACCCAGTACTTC
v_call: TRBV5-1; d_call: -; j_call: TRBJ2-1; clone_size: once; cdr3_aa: CASKGGTGMSSYNEQFF; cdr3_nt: TGCGCCAGCAAGGGGGGGACTGGAATGAGCTCCTACAATGAGCAGTTCTTC
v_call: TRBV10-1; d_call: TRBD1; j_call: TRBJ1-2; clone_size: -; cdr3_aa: CATPPGQPPGFPGYTF; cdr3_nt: TGCGCCACCCCACCGGGACAGCCCCCCGGGTTCCCTGGCTACACCTTC
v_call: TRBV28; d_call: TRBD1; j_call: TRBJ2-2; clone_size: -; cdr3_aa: CASSLMRQGTGELFF; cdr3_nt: TGTGCCAGCAGTTTAATGAGACAGGGAACCGGGGAGCTGTTTTTT
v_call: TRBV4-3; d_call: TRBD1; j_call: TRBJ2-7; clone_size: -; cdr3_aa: CASSQATGGASSSYEQYF; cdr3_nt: TGCGCCAGCAGCCAAGCTACAGGGGGCGCTTCTTCCTCCTACGAGCAGTACTTC
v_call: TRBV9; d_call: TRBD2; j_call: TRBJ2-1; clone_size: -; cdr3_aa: CASSVAGGAFDEQFF; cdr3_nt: TGTGCCAGCAGCGTAGCCGGGGGGGCCTTTGATGAGCAGTTCTTC
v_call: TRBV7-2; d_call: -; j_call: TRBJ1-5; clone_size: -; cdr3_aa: CASSESPGAPQHF; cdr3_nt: TGTGCCAGCAGCGAGAGTCCTGGGGCGCCCCAGCATTTT
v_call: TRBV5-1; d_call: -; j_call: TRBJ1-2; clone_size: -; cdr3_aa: CASSGGRLGNYGYTF; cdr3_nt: TGCGCCAGCAGTGGGGGGAGGCTAGGGAACTATGGCTACACCTTC
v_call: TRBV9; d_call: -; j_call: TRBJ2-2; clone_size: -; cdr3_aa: CASSAVSGKVTGELFF; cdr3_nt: TGTGCCAGCAGCGCGGTTAGCGGAAAAGTCACCGGGGAGCTGTTTTTT
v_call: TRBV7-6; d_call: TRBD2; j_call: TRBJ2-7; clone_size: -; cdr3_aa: CASSPGLAPYEQYF; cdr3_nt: TGTGCCAGCAGCCCCGGACTAGCGCCCTACGAGCAGTACTTC
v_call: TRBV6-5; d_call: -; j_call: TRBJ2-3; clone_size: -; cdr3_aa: CASRVPSGYTQYF; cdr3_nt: TGTGCCAGCCGTGTGCCATCGGGATATACGCAGTATTTT
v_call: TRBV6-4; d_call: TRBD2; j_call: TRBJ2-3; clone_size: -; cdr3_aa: CASSPGLRITDTQYF; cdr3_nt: TGTGCCAGCAGCCCGGGACTAAGAATCACAGATACGCAGTATTTT
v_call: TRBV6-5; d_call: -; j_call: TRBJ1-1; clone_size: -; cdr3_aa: CASSYSHNTEAFF; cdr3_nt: TGTGCCAGCAGTTACTCCCATAACACTGAAGCTTTCTTT
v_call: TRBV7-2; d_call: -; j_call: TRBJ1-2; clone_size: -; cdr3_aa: CASSLGAEPYGYTF; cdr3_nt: TGTGCCAGCAGCTTAGGGGCAGAACCCTATGGCTACACCTTC
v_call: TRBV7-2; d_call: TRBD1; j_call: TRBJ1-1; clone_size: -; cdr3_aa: CASSSRTGLSAEAFF; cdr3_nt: TGTGCCAGCAGCTCACGGACAGGCTTATCGGCTGAAGCTTTCTTT
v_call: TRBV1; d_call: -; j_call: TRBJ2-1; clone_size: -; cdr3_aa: CTSTLSSRGTLSGNEQFF; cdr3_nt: TGCACCAGCACCTTGTCGTCGCGGGGGACTCTCTCGGGGAATGAGCAGTTCTTC
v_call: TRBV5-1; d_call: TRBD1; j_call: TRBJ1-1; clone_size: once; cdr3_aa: CASSVGTGLRKNTEAFF; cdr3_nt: TGCGCCAGCAGCGTGGGGACAGGGCTTCGGAAGAACACTGAAGCTTTCTTT
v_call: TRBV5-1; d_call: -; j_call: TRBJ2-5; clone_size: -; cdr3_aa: CASSSGTTGETQYF; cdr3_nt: TGCGCCAGCAGCTCCGGGACAACGGGGGAGACCCAGTACTTC
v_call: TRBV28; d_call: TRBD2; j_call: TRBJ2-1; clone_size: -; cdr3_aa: CASRYTSGGEQFF; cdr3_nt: TGTGCCAGCAGGTATACTAGCGGCGGTGAGCAGTTCTTC
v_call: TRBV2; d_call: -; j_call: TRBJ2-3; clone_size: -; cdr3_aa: CASSDVRGIDTQYF; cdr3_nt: TGTGCCAGCAGTGACGTCAGGGGAATAGATACGCAGTATTTT
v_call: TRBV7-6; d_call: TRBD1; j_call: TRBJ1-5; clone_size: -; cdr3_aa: CASSLRTGDNQPQHF; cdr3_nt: TGTGCCAGCAGCTTAAGGACAGGGGACAATCAGCCCCAGCATTTT
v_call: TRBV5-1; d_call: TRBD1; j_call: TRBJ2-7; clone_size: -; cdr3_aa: CASSSQGARGEQYF; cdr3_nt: TGCGCCAGCAGTTCACAGGGGGCGCGCGGCGAGCAGTACTTC
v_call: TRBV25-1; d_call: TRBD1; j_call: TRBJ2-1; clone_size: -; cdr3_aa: CASSAWSLTGFTYNEQFF; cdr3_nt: TGTGCCAGCAGTGCGTGGTCCCTGACAGGGTTCACCTACAATGAGCAGTTCTTC
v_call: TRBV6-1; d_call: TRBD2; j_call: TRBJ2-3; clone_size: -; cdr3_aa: CASRIAGLHTQYF; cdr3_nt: TGTGCCAGCAGGATAGCGGGCCTTCATACGCAGTATTTT
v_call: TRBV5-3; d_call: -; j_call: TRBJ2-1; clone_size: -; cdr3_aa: CARNDNIGFSSYNEQFF; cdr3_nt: TGTGCCAGAAACGACAATATTGGGTTTAGCTCCTACAATGAGCAGTTCTTC
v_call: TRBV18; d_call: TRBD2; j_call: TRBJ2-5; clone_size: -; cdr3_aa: CASSPGLALRETQYF; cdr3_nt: TGTGCCAGCTCACCTGGACTAGCCCTGCGGGAGACCCAGTACTTC
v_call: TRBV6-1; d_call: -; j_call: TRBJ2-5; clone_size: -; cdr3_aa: CASSLQRNQETQYF; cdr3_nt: TGTGCCAGCAGCTTACAGCGGAACCAAGAGACCCAGTACTTC
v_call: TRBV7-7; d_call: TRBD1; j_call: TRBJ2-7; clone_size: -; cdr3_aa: CASSQNLGTAFEEQYF; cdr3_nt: TGTGCCAGCAGCCAAAACCTTGGGACAGCTTTTGAGGAGCAGTACTTC
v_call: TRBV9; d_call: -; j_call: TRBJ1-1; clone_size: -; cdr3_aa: CASSLRDNTEAFF; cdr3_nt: TGTGCCAGCAGCCTACGGGATAACACTGAAGCTTTCTTT
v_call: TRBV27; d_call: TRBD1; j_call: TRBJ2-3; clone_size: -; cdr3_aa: CASSARDLTGVTDTQYF; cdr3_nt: TGTGCCAGCAGTGCCCGCGACTTGACAGGGGTCACAGATACGCAGTATTTT
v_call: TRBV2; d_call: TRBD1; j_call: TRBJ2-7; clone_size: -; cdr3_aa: CASGTDSYEQYF; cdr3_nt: TGTGCCAGCGGGACAGACTCCTACGAGCAGTACTTC
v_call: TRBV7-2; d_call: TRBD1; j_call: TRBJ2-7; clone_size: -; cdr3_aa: CASSPAGQGYEQYF; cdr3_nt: TGTGCCAGCAGCCCCGCGGGACAGGGGTACGAGCAGTACTTC
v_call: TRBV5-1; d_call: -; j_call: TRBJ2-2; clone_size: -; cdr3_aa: CASSLTVNTGELFF; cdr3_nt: TGCGCCAGCAGTTTGACAGTCAACACCGGGGAGCTGTTTTTT
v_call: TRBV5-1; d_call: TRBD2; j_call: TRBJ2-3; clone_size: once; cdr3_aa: CASSFLAGGLSSTDTQYF; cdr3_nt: TGCGCCAGCAGCTTCCTAGCGGGGGGGCTCTCTTCCACAGATACGCAGTATTTT
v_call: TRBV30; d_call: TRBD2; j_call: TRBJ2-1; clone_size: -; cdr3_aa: CASKTGLAGGDNEQFF; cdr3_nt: TGTGCCTCCAAAACGGGACTAGCGGGAGGAGACAATGAGCAGTTCTTC
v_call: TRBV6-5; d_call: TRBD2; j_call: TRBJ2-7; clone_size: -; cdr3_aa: CASSYLRLAGTYEQYF; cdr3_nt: TGTGCCAGCAGTTATTTACGTTTAGCGGGGACCTACGAGCAGTACTTC
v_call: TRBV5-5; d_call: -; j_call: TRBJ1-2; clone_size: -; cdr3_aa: CASSPLQGLVGYGYTF; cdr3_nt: TGTGCCAGCAGCCCCCTTCAGGGGTTGGTTGGCTATGGCTACACCTTC
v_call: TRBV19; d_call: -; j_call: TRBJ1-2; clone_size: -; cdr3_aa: CASSIGRTYGYTF; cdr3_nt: TGTGCCAGTAGTATTGGCAGAACCTATGGCTACACCTTC
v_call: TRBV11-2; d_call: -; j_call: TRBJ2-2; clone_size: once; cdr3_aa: CASSSTGLNTGELFF; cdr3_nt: TGTGCCAGCAGCTCGACGGGACTCAACACCGGGGAGCTGTTTTTT
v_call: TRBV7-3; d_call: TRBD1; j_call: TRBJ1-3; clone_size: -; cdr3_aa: CASSLDRDPNSGNTIYF; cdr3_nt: TGTGCCAGCAGCTTAGACAGGGACCCAAACTCTGGAAACACCATATATTTT
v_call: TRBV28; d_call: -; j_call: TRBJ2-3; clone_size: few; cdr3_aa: CASRPWRQLTDTQYF; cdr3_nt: TGTGCCAGCAGACCTTGGAGACAGCTCACAGATACGCAGTATTTT
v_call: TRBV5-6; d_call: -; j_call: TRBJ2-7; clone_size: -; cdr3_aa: CASSLAFEQYF; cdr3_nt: TGTGCCAGCAGCTTGGCCTTCGAGCAGTACTTC
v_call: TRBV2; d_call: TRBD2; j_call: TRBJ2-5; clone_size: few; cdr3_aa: CASRRLAGVEETQYF; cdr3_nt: TGTGCCAGCAGGAGACTAGCGGGAGTGGAGGAGACCCAGTACTTC
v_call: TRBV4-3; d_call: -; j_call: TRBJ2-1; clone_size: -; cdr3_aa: CASSQAPAEYNEQFF; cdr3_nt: TGCGCCAGCAGCCAAGCCCCAGCGGAATACAATGAGCAGTTCTTC
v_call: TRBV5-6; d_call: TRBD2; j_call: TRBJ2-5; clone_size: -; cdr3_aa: CASSTGTSGMWETQYF; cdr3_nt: TGTGCCAGCAGCACCGGGACTAGCGGGATGTGGGAGACCCAGTACTTC
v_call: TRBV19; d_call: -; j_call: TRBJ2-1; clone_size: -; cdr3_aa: CASSIALGLPNEQFF; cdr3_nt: TGTGCCAGTAGTATAGCGTTGGGCCTTCCCAATGAGCAGTTCTTC
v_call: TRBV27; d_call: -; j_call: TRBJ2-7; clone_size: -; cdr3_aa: CASSFQARSSYEQYF; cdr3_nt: TGTGCCAGCAGTTTTCAGGCCCGCAGCTCCTACGAGCAGTACTTC
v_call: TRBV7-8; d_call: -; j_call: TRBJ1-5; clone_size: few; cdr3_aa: CASSFNRDQPQHF; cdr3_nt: TGTGCCAGCAGCTTTAATCGGGATCAGCCCCAGCATTTT
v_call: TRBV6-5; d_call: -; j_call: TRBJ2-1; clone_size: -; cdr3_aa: CASTSASSYNEQFF; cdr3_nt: TGTGCCAGCACTAGCGCCAGCTCCTACAATGAGCAGTTCTTC